This T cell receptor beta chain was profiled in a study of cytomegalovirus exposure and HLA in healthy donors. Study summary: An earlier analysis identified 120 million or so unique TCR beta sequences in about 200 million T cells.

Although they were nominally healthy when sampled, donors likely had unrecorded immune exposures. There are a few counts of this clone. Its antigen is not identified. The same CDR3 arises from other DNA sequences in this sample as well. Notes on the study in general: An Asian-associated ancestry cluster reportedly showed fewer N-insertions than the roughly 600-donor mean in a later analysis. The study reported that TCR beta sequences accurately predicted HLA-A and HLA-B alleles in most subjects.

V shed 3 bases and J shed 0 bases, with 9 bases lying between them. The CDR3 covers 14 residues. Germline V gene data show CDR1 as SGDLS and CDR2 as YYNGEE. The PCR had 60 Vbeta and 13 Jbeta primers. Clones were read by immunoSEQ multiplex PCR, and TCRdb kept only the in-frame ones, dropping some. Of about 160,000 clones detected, approximately 82% appear once; the ten largest clones hold about 6.8%. Sequencing was performed on PBMCs. The sequence derives from a man aged 50 or older in good health and CMV-seropositive. V is TRBV9 and J is TRBJ1-1, with D maybe TRBD1 (6 bases). The CDR3 is CASSAGQLNTEAFF. The DNA for the CDR3 is TGTGCCAGCAGCGCCGGACAGTTGAACACTGAAGCTTTCTTT. Filled out from reference TRBV9 and TRBJ1-1, the complete variable domain reads DSGVTQTPKHLITATGQRVTLRCSPRSGDLSVYWYQQSLDQGLQFLIQYYNGEERAKGNILERFSAQQFPDLHSELNLSSLELGDSALYFCASSAGQLNTEAFFGQGTRLTVV.